Listed below are T cell receptor beta chains from one sample, sequenced in a study of CXCR3-negative and CXCR3-positive naive CD8 T cells. TCRdb reprocessed the 5' RACE reads and stores each CDR3 protein as one record, lacking DNA. In all, the sample yields about 53,000 distinct CDR3 sequences. The specimen sequenced was naive CXCR3+ CD8+ T cells from blood. The receptors derive from a human donor in good health. Some clones in this sample may be carry-over from other donors' samples. The CDR3 runs from the conserved cysteine through the conserved F or W.

length: 13
V: TRBV29-1
J: TRBJ2-7
CDR3: CSVAGGRSYEQYF

length: 18
V: TRBV7-9
J: TRBJ2-7
CDR3: CASSAWGGTGTSPYEQYF

length: 12
V: TRBV10-3
J: TRBJ1-1
CDR3: CAISEGLKRAFF

length: 19
V: TRBV7-9
J: TRBJ1-5
CDR3: CASSSLGTGHYGMNQPQHF

length: 14
V: TRBV4-1
J: TRBJ1-5
CDR3: CASSPHPGNQPQHF

length: 15
V: TRBV4-2
J: TRBJ2-7
CDR3: CASSFEDRPTYEQYF

length: 13
V: TRBV14
J: TRBJ1-2
CDR3: CASSLGGGYGYTF

length: 16
V: TRBV24-1
J: TRBJ2-5
CDR3: CATSDFPGQYQETQYF

length: 11
V: TRBV20-1
J: TRBJ2-7
CDR3: CSASNKYEQYF

length: 15
V: TRBV7-9
J: TRBJ2-2
CDR3: CASSSWSYPTGELFF

length: 16
V: TRBV19
J: TRBJ2-3
CDR3: CASSIVGVGTPDTQYF